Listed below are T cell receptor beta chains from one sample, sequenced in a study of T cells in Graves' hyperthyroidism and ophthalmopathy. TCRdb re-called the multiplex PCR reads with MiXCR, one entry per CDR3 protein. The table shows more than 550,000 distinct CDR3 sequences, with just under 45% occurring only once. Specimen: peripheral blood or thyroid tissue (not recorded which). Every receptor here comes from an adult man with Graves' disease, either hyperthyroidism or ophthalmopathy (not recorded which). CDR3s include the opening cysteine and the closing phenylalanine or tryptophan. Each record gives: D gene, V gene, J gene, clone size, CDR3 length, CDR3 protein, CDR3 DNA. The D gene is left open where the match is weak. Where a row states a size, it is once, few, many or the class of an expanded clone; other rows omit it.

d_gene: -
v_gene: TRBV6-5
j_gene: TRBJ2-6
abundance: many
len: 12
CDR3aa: CAGSSGANVLTF
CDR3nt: TGTGCCGGCTCATCTGGGGCCAACGTCCTGACTTTC

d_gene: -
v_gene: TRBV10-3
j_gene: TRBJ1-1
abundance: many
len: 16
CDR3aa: CAISGQARPTSTEAFF
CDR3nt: TGTGCCATCAGTGGACAGGCAAGACCGACGAGCACTGAAGCTTTCTTT

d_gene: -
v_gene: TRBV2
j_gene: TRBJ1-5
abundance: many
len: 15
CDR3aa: CASRGLRDPNQPQHF
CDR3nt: TGTGCCAGCAGGGGACTCCGGGACCCCAATCAGCCCCAGCATTTT

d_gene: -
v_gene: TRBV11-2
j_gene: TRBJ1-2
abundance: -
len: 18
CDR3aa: CASSLDLPNRRANYGYTF
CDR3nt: TGTGCCAGCAGCTTAGATCTCCCCAACAGGAGAGCTAACTATGGCTACACCTTC

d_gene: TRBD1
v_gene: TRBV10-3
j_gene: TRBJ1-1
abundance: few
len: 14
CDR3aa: CASSPTGGWTEAFF
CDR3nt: TGTGCCAGCAGTCCCACAGGGGGATGGACTGAAGCTTTCTTT

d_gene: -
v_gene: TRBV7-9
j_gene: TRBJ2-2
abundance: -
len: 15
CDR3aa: CASSLGIHGTGELFF
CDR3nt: TGTGCCAGCAGCTTAGGTATCCACGGCACCGGGGAGCTGTTTTTT

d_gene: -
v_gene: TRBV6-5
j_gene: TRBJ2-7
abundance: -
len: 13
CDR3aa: CAGSTQPGYEQYF
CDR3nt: TGTGCCGGCAGTACCCAACCAGGATACGAGCAGTACTTC

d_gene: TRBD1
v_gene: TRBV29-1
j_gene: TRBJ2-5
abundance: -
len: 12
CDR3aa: CSVAPGQGFQYF
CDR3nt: TGCAGCGTTGCTCCGGGACAGGGGTTTCAGTACTTC

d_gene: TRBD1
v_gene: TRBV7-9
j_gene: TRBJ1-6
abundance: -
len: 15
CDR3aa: CASSGWDSVNSPLHF
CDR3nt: TGTGCCAGCAGCGGCTGGGACAGCGTTAATTCACCCCTCCACTTT

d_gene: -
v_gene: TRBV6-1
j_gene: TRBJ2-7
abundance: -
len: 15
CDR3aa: CASSVAGGTVYEQYF
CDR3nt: TGTGCCAGCAGTGTCGCAGGAGGGACGGTATACGAGCAGTACTTC

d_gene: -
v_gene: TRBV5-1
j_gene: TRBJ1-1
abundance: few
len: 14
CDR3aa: CASSLQTVNTEAFF
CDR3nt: TGCGCCAGCAGCTTACAGACAGTGAACACTGAAGCTTTCTTT

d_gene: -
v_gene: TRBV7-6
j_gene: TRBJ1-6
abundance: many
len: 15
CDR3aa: CASSLRTDYNSPLHF
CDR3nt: TGTGCCAGCAGCTTAAGGACAGACTATAATTCACCCCTCCACTTT

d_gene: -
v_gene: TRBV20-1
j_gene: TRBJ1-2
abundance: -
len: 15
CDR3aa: CSARGVRDTLYGYTF
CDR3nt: TGCAGTGCTAGAGGCGTCCGGGACACCTTATATGGCTACACCTTC

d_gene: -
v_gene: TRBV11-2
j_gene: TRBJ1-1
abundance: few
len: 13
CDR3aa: CASSIGQGTEAFF
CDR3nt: TGTGCCAGCAGCATAGGGCAGGGCACTGAAGCTTTCTTT

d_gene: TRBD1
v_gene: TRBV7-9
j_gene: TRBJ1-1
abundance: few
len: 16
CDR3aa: CASSSRTGVLNTEAFF
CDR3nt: TGTGCCAGCAGTTCCCGGACAGGAGTCCTGAACACTGAAGCTTTCTTT

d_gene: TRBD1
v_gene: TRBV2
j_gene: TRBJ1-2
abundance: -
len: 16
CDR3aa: CASSETWDRGPDGYTF
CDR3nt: TGTGCCAGCAGTGAGACTTGGGACAGGGGGCCGGATGGCTACACCTTC

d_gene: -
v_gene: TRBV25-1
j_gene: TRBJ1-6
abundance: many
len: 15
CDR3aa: CASSARGLRNSPLHF
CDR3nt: TGTGCCAGCAGTGCTCGGGGGCTGAGGAATTCACCCCTCCACTTT

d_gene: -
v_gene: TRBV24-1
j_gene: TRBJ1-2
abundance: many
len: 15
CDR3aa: CATSEASTGLYGYTF
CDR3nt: TGTGCCACCAGTGAGGCCTCGACAGGTCTCTATGGCTACACCTTC

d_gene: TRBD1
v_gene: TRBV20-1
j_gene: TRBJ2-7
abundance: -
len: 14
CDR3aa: CSAILGTGGYEQYF
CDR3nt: TGCAGTGCCATCCTCGGGACAGGGGGGTACGAGCAGTACTTC

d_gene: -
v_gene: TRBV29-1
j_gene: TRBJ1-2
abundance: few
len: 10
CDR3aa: CSEGGYGYTF
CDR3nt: TGCAGCGAGGGCGGCTATGGCTACACCTTC

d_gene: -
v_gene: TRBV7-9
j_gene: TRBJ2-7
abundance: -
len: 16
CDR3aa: CASSSAGVERDYEQYF
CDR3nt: TGTGCCAGCAGCTCAGCAGGGGTAGAGAGAGATTACGAGCAGTACTTC

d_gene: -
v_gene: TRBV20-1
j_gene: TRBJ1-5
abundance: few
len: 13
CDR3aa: CSARDFAIAPQHF
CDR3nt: TGCAGTGCTAGAGACTTCGCCATCGCCCCCCAGCATTTT

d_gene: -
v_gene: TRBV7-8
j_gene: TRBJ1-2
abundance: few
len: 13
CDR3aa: CASSQGPSYGYTF
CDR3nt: TGTGCCAGCAGCCAGGGGCCGAGCTATGGCTACACCTTC

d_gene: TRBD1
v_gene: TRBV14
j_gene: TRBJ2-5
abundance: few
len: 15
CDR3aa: CASSATGGRGETQYF
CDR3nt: TGTGCCAGCAGCGCAACAGGGGGCAGGGGAGAGACCCAGTACTTC

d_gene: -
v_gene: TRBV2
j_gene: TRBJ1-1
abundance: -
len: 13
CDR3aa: CASREGLNTEAFF
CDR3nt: TGTGCCAGCAGGGAAGGGCTGAACACTGAAGCTTTCTTT

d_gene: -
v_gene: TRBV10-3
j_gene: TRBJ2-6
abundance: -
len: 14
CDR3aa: CAIRLALRDNVLTF
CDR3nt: TGTGCCATCAGGCTCGCCCTTCGGGATAACGTCCTGACTTTC

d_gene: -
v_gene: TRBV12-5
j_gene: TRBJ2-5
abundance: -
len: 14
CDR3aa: CASAPSTRGETQYF
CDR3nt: TGTGCTAGTGCTCCATCGACTCGGGGGGAGACCCAGTACTTC

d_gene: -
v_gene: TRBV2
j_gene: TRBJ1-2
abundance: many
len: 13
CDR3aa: CASSDRHNYGYTF
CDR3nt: TGTGCCAGCAGTGATCGACATAACTATGGCTACACCTTC

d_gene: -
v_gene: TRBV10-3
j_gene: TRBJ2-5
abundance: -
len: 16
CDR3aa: CAISESGLGGPETQYF
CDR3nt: TGTGCCATCAGTGAGTCGGGGTTAGGGGGACCCGAGACCCAGTACTTC